This T cell receptor (beta chain) appears in the sequencing data of a study of siplizumab effects on memory and regulatory T cells. Coculturing of the mixed lymphocyte reaction cells was performed at 37°C for around six days. CFSE-stained responder and Violet Dye-stained stimulator PBMCs were mixed 1:1. Sequenced by immunoSEQ multiplex PCR; TCRdb stores in-frame clones only, minus some. The sample gives 10,000 to 15,000 clones, more than 40% of which show up once; 38% is in the top ten. Whole-study results and caveats: Siplizumab, the agent tested, significantly reduced alloreactive sequences traceable to unstimulated CD4+ memory cells. Naive T cells appeared more diverse than memory cells and seemed to be major alloresponse contributors.

Germline V CDR1 and CDR2: SGHAT, FQNNGV. The CDR3 is 11 residues long. V dropped 5 bases and J dropped 13 bases, with 14 bases sitting between them. Worth noting for this clone: Its specificity is not known.

The V and J genes are TRBV11-2 and TRBJ1-2; a weak D match, TRBD1 (5 bases). This TCR came from a human donor in good health; the cells came from an allogeneic mixed lymphocyte reaction. Some clones in this sample may be carry-over from other donors' samples. Sequenced: CFSE-low (dividing) CD8+ T cells sorted from an allogeneic mixed lymphocyte reaction. In DNA form, the CDR3 reads TGTGCCAGCAGCCTTGGGGGGGACTCCACCTTC. Translation: CASSLGGDSTF.